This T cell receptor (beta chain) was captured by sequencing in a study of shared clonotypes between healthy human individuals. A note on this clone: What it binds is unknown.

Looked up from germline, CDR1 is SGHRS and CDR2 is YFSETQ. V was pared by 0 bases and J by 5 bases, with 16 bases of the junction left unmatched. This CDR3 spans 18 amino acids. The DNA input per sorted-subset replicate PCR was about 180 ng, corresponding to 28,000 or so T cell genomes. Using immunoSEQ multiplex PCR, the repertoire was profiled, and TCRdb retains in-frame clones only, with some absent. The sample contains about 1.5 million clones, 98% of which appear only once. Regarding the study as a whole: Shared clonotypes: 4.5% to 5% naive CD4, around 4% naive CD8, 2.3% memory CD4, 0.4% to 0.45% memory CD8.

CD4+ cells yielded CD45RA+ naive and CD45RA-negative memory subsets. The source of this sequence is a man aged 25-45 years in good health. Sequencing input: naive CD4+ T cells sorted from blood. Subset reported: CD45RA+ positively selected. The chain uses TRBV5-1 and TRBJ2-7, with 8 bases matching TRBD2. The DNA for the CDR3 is TGCGCCAGCAGCTTGGCCCCCGGAAGCGGGAGCCTTCTGGACGAGCAGTACTTC. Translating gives CASSLAPGSGSLLDEQYF. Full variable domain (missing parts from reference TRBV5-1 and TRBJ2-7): KAGVTQTPRYLIKTRGQQVTLSCSPISGHRSVSWYQQTPGQGLQFLFEYFSETQRNKGNFPGRFSGRQFSNSRSEMNVSTLELGDSALYLCASSLAPGSGSLLDEQYFGPGTRLTVT.